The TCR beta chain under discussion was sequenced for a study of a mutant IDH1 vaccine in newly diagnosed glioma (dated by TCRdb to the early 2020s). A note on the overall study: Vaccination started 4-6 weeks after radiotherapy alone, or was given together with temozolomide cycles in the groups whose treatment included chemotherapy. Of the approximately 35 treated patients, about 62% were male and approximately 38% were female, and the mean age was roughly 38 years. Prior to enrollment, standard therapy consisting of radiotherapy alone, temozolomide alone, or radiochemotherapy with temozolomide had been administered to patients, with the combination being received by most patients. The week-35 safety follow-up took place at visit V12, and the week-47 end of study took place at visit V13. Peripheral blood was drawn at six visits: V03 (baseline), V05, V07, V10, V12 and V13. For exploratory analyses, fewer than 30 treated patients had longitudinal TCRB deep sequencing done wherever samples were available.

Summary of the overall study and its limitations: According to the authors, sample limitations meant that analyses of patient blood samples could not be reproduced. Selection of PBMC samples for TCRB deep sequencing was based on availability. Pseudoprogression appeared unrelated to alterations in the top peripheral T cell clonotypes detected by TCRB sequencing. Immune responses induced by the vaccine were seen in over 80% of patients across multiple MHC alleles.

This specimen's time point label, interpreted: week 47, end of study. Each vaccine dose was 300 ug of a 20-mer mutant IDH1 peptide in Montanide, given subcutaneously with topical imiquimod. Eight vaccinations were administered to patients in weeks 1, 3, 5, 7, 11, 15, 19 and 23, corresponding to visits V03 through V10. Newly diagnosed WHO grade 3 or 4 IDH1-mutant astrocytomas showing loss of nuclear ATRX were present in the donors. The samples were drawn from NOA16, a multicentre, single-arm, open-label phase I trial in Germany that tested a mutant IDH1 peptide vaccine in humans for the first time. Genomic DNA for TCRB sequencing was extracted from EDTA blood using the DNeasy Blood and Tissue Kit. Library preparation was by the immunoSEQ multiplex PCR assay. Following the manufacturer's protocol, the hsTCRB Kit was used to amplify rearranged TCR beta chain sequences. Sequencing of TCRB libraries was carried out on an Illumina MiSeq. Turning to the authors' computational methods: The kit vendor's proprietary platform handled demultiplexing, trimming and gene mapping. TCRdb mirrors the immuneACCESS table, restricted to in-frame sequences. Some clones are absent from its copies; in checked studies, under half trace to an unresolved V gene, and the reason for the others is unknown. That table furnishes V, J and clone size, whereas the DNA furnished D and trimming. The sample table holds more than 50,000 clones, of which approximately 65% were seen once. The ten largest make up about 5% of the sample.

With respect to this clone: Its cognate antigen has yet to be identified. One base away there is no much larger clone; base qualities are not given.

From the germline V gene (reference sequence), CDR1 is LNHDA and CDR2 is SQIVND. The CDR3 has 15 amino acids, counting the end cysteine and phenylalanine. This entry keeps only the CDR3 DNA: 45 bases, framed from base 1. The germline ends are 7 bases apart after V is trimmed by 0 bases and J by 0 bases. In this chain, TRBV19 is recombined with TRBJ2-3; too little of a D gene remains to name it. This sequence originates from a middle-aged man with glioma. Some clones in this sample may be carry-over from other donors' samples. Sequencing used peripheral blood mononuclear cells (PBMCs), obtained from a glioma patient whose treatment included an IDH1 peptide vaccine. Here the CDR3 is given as CASSIDRASTDTQYF. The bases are TGTGCCAGTAGTATAGACCGTGCTAGCACAGATACGCAGTATTTT.